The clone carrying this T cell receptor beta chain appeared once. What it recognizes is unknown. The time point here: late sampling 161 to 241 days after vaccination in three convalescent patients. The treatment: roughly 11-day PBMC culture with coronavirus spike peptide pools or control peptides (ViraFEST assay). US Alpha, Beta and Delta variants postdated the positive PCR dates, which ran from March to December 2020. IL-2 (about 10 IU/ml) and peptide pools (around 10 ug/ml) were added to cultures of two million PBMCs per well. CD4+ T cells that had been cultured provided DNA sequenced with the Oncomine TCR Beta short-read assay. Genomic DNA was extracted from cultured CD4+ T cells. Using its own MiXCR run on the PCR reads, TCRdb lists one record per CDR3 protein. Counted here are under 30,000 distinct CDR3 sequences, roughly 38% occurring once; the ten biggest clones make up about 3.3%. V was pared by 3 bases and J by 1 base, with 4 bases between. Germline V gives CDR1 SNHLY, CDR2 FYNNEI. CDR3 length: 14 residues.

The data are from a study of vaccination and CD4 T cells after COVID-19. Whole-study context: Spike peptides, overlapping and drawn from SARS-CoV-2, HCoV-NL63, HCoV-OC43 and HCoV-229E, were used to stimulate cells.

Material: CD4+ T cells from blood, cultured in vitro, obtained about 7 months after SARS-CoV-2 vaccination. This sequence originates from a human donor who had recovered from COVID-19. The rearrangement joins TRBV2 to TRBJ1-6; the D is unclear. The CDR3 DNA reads TGTGCCAGCAGTGACAGGTCCTATAATTCACCCCTCCACTTT. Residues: CASSDRSYNSPLHF.